This T cell receptor (beta chain) was captured by sequencing in a study of beta chain features in type 1 diabetes. Study as a whole: Healthy donors, compared against patients, showed similar age, gender and cell yields.

Overall study findings and caveats: Among all four CD4+ subsets, Type 1 diabetes patients had TCRB CDR3s that were moderately but significantly shorter.

Trimming stripped 3 bases from V and 7 bases from J, with 16 bases between. This CDR3 comprises 15 residues. CDR1 and CDR2 from the germline V gene are MNHEY and SMNVEV (reference sequence). Of the isolated RNA, all was reverse transcribed, and so the sequenced material was expressed TCRB transcripts. Profiling relied on immunoSEQ multiplex PCR, and the TCRdb table lists in-frame clones only, not all of them. The table has about 660,000 clones, over 12% seen once; the top ten hold just under 0.04%. This clone came up a few times. Its cognate antigen is unknown. Sequencing used naive CD4+ T cells from blood. This receptor was taken from a man aged 18 to 30 with type 1 diabetes. The chain couples TRBV27 to TRBJ2-1, with D possibly TRBD2 on 7 matching bases. CDR3 sequence (DNA): TGTGCCAGCAGTTTGGGGGGGCTCCCCCGGAATGAGCAGTTCTTC. Translation: CASSLGGLPRNEQFF.